This T cell receptor beta chain came from a study of blood T cell repertoires in COVID-19. Background on the study: T cells, B-cell-depleted T cells, or PBMCs provided the cDNA or gDNA that served as material.

Authors' data handling: Reference gene primer amplification yielded estimated nucleated cell counts. Data came from immunoSEQ multiplex PCR; TCRdb stores just in-frame clones and leaves some out. That table is the source of V, J and clone size, and D and trimming were worked out from the DNA. The sample shows approximately 170,000 clones, 84% of them seen only once. This clone was seen once. Per germline, CDR1 SGHVS and CDR2 FNYEAQ. CDR3 length: 16 amino acids. Trimming took 5 bases from V and 3 from J; bases not matched to a gene: 10. This TCR came from a man aged 65 to 85 with active or convalescent COVID-19. The source material was peripheral blood. The chain has TRBV7-6 and TRBJ2-1; 7 nucleotides agree with TRBD2. The CDR3 region is CASSGGVGGNYNEQFF. The DNA for the CDR3 is TGTGCCAGCAGCGGGGGGGTTGGGGGAAACTACAATGAGCAGTTCTTC.